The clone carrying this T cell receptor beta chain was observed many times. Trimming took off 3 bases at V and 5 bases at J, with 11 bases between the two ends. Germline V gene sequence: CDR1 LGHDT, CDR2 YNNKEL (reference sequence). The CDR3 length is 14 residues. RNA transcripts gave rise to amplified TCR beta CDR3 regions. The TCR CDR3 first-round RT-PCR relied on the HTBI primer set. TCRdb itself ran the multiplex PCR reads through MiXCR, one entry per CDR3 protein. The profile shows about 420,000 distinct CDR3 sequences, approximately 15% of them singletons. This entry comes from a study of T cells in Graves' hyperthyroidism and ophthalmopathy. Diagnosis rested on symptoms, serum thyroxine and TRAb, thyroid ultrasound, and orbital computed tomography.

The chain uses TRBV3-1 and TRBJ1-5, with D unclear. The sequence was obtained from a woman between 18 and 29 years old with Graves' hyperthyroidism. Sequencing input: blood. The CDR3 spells CASSHRTEDQPQHF. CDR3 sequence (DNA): TGTGCCAGCAGCCACCGGACGGAAGATCAGCCCCAGCATTTT.